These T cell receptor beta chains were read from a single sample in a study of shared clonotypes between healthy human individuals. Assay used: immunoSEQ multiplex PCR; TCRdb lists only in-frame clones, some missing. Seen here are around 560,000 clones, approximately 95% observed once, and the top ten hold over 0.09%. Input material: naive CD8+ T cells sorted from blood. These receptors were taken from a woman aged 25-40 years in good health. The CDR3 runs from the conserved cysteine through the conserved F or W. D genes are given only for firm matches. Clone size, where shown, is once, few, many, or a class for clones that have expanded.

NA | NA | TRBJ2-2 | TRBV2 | CASSPTPDDANTGELFF | TGTGCCAGCAGTCCTACCCCGGACGACGCGAACACCGGGGAGCTGTTTTTT
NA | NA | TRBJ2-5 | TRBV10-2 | CASSESKGTGIFQETQYF | TGCGCCAGCAGTGAGTCCAAAGGGACGGGAATCTTCCAAGAGACCCAGTACTTC
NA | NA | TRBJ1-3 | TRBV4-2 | CASSQESVGNTIYF | TGTGCCAGCAGCCAAGAATCCGTGGGAAACACCATATATTTT
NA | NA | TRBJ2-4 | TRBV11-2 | CASSFDTGGIQYF | TGTGCCAGCAGCTTCGACACTGGTGGGATTCAGTACTTC
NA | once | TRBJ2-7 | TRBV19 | CASSPAQSSYEQYF | TGTGCCAGTAGTCCAGCGCAGAGCTCCTACGAGCAGTACTTC
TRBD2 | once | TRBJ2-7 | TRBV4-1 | CASSQLSGSNEQYF | TGCGCCAGCAGCCAACTTAGCGGGAGTAACGAGCAGTACTTC
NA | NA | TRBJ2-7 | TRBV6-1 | CASSEGLGVPYEQYF | TGTGCCAGCAGTGAAGGACTTGGGGTTCCCTACGAGCAGTACTTC
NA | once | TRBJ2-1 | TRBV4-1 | CASSPGGDTHFSSYNEQFF | TGCGCCAGCAGTCCCGGGGGAGATACACACTTTAGTTCCTACAATGAGCAGTTCTTC
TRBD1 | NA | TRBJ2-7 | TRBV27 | CASSLHDRGTYEQYF | TGTGCCAGCAGTCTCCACGACAGGGGAACCTACGAGCAGTACTTC
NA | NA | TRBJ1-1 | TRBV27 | CASKTLGARTEAFF | TGTGCCAGCAAAACTCTGGGGGCGCGAACTGAAGCTTTCTTT
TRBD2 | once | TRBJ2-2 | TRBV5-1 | CASSLEGLAVNTGELFF | TGCGCCAGCAGCTTGGAGGGACTAGCGGTCAACACCGGGGAGCTGTTTTTT
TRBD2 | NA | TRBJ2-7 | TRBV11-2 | CATGLAGVTLEQYF | TGTGCCACGGGACTAGCGGGAGTTACCCTCGAGCAGTACTTC
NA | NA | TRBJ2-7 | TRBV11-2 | CASSFSVSYEQYF | TGTGCCAGCAGCTTTAGCGTCTCCTACGAGCAGTACTTC
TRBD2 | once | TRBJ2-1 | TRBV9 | CASSVNPSAGATDEQFF | TGTGCCAGCAGCGTAAACCCCTCAGCGGGAGCAACCGATGAGCAGTTCTTC
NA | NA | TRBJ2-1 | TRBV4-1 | CASSQTSGQDAREQFF | TGCGCCAGCAGCCAAACCTCGGGCCAAGACGCGCGAGAGCAGTTCTTC
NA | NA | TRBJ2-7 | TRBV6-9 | CASQIAYEQYF | TGTGCCAGCCAGATTGCCTACGAGCAGTACTTC
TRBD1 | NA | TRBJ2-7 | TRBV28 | CASNPTGGDYEQYF | TGTGCCAGCAATCCCACAGGGGGCGATTACGAGCAGTACTTC
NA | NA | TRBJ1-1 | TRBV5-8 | CASSFGRTNTEAFF | TGTGCCAGCAGCTTCGGACGGACGAACACTGAAGCTTTCTTT
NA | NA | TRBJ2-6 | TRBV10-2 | CASSDRRGIGANVLTF | TGCGCCAGCAGTGATAGAAGGGGGATTGGGGCCAACGTCCTGACTTTC
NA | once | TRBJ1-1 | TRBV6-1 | CASSEAVGMNTEAFF | TGTGCCAGCAGTGAAGCGGTGGGGATGAACACTGAAGCTTTCTTT
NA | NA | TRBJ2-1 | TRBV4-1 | CASSQEGGPPLGEQFF | TGCGCCAGCAGCCAAGAGGGGGGACCACCTCTTGGTGAGCAGTTCTTC
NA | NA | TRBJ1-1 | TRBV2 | CASSEALSNTEAFF | TGTGCCAGCAGTGAAGCGCTTTCAAACACTGAAGCTTTCTTT
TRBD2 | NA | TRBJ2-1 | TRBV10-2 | CASSAQREPPVYNEQFF | TGCGCCAGCAGTGCACAGCGGGAGCCTCCAGTATACAATGAGCAGTTCTTC
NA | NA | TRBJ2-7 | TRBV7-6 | CASSSNSYEQYF | TGTGCCAGCAGCTCCAACTCCTACGAGCAGTACTTC
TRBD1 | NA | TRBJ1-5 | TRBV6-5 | CASRQGRNQPQHF | TGTGCCAGCAGACAGGGGCGGAATCAGCCCCAGCATTTT
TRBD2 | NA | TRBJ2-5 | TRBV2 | CASSEGGGIQETQYF | TGTGCCAGCAGTGAAGGGGGGGGTATTCAAGAGACCCAGTACTTC
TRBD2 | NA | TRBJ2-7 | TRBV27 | CASSSGLAEYEQYF | TGTGCCAGCAGTTCAGGACTAGCGGAATACGAGCAGTACTTC
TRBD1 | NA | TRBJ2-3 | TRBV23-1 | CASTRRDRVADTQYF | TGCGCCAGCACGCGGAGGGACAGGGTGGCAGATACGCAGTATTTT
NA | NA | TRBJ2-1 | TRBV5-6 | CASSRQDNEQFF | TGTGCCAGCAGCCGACAGGACAATGAGCAGTTCTTC
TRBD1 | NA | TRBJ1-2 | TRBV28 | CASSPGQGGYGYTF | TGTGCCAGCAGTCCTGGACAGGGCGGCTATGGCTACACCTTC
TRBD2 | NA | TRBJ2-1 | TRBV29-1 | CSVEESARREFEQFF | TGCAGCGTTGAAGAGAGCGCCAGGCGGGAGTTTGAGCAGTTCTTC
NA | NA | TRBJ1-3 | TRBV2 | CASSEGTASSGNTIYF | TGTGCCAGCAGTGAAGGGACCGCGAGCTCTGGAAACACCATATATTTT
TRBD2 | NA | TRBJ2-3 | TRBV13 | CASSLASGLAFTDTQYF | TGTGCCAGCAGCTTAGCCTCGGGACTAGCGTTCACAGATACGCAGTATTTT
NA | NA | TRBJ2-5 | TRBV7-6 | CASSHRPREAAQETQYF | TGTGCCAGCAGTCACAGACCCCGGGAAGCGGCCCAAGAGACCCAGTACTTC
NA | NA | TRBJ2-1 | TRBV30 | CAWSDVRAYNEQFF | TGTGCCTGGAGTGATGTCCGCGCCTACAATGAGCAGTTCTTC
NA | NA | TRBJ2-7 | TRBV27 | CASSLSQGFYEQYF | TGTGCCAGCAGTTTAAGTCAGGGGTTCTACGAGCAGTACTTC
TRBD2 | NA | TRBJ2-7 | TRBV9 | CASSAGSGISYEQYF | TGTGCCAGCAGCGCCGGTAGCGGGATCTCCTACGAGCAGTACTTC
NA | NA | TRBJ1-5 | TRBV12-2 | CASRPGRRQTSNQPQHF | TGTGCAAGTCGCCCAGGCCGGAGGCAGACTAGCAATCAGCCCCAGCATTTT
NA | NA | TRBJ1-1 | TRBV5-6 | CASSLWSGSTGAFF | TGTGCCAGCAGCTTGTGGTCAGGGTCGACGGGGGCTTTCTTT
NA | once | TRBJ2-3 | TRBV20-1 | CSARQPDTQYF | TGCAGTGCTAGGCAGCCAGATACGCAGTATTTT
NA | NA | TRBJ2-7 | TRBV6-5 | CASSYSTGGGYEQYF | TGTGCCAGCAGTTACTCAACCGGAGGAGGGTACGAGCAGTACTTC
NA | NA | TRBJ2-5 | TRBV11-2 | CASRGWEMGQETQYF | TGTGCCAGTCGCGGCTGGGAGATGGGGCAAGAGACCCAGTACTTC
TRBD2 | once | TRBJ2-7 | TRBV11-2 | CASSLLSSGAYEQYF | TGTGCCAGCAGCTTACTATCTAGCGGGGCCTACGAGCAGTACTTC
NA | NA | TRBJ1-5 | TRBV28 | CASSFDGRVRNQPQHF | TGTGCCAGCAGTTTTGACGGTAGGGTTCGGAATCAGCCCCAGCATTTT
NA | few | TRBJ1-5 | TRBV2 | CASSTGRGQPQHF | TGTGCCAGCAGTACGGGGCGCGGTCAGCCCCAGCATTTT